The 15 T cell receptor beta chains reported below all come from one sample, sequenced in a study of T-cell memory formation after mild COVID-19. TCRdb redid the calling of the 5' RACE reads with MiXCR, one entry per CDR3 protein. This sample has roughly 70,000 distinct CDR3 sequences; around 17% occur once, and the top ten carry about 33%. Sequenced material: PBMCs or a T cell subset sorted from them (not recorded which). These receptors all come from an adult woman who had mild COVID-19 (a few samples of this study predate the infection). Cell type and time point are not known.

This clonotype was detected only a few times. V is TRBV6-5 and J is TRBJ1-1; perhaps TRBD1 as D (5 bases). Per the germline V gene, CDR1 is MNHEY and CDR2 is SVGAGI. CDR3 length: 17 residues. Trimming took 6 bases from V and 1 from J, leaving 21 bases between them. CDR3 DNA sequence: TGTGCCAGCAGCCCCCCATCGGTAGTGGGGGAGAACACTGAAGCTTTCTTT. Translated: CASSPPSVVGENTEAFF.

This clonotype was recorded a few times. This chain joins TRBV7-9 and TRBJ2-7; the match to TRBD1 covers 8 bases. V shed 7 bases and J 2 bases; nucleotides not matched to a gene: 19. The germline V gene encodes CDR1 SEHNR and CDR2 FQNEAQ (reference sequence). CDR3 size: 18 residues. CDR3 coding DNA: TGTGCCAGCAACCCCCCGGGACAGGTGGCTATAGGCCCCTACGAGCAGTACTTC. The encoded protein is CASNPPGQVAIGPYEQYF.

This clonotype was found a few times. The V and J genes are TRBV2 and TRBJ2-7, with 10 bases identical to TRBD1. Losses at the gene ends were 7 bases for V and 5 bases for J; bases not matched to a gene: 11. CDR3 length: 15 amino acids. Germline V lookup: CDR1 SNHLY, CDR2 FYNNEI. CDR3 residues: CASTDVGTGVHEQYF. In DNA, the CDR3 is TGTGCCAGCACCGATGTGGGGACAGGGGTCCACGAGCAGTACTTC.

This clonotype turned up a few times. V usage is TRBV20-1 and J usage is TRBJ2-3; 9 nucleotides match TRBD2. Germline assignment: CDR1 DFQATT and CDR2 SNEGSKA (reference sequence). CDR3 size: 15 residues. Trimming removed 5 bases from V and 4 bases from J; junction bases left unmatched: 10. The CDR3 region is CSARTLAGPADTQYF. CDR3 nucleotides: TGCAGTGCTCGAACGCTAGCGGGGCCGGCAGATACGCAGTATTTT.

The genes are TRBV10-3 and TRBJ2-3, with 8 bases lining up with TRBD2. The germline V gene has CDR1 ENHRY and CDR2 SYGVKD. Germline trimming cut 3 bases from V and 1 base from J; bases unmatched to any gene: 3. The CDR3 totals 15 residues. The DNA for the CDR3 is TGTGCCATCAGTGACGGGACTAGGGGCACAGATACGCAGTATTTT. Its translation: CAISDGTRGTDTQYF.

The CDR3 loop reads CASSVDRAPYNSPLHF. The CDR3 DNA sequence: TGTGCCAGCAGCGTGGACAGGGCGCCCTATAATTCACCCCTCCACTTT. The chain has TRBV5-6 and TRBJ1-6; the match to TRBD1 covers 8 bases. After removal of 4 bases from V and 2 bases from J, the junction contained 5 bases not matched to a gene. The V gene's germline CDR1 is SGHDT and CDR2 YYEEEE. The CDR3 runs 16 residues.

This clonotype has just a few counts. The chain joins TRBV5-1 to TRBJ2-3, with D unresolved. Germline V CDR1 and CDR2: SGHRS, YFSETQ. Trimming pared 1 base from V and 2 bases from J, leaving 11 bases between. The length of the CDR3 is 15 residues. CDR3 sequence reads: CASSLYYSVTDTQYF. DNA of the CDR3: TGCGCCAGCAGCTTGTATTACAGCGTCACAGATACGCAGTATTTT.

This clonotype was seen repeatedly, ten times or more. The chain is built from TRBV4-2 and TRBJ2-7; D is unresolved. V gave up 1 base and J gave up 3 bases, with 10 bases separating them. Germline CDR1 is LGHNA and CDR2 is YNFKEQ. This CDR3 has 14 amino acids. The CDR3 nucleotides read TGTGCCAGCAGCCAAGTGGGGTCCGACTACGAGCAGTACTTC. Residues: CASSQVGSDYEQYF.

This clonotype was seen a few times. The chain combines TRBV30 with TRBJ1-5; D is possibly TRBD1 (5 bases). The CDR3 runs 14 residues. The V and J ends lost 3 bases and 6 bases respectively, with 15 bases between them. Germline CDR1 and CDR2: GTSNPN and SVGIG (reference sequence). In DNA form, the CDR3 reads TGTGCCTGGAGGACCCCGGGGGGGACTCAGCCCCAGCATTTT. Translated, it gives CAWRTPGGTQPQHF.

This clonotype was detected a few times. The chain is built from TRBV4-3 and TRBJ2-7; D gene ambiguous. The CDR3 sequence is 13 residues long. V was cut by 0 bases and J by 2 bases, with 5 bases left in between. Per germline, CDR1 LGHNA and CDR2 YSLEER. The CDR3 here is CASSQEKAYEQYF. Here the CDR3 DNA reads TGCGCCAGCAGCCAAGAAAAGGCCTACGAGCAGTACTTC.

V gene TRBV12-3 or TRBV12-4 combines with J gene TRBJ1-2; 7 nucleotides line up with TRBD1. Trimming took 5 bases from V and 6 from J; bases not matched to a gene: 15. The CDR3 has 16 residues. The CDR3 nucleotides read TGTGCCAGCAGTATTGATCGGACAGGTAGATGGGATGGCTACACCTTC. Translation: CASSIDRTGRWDGYTF.

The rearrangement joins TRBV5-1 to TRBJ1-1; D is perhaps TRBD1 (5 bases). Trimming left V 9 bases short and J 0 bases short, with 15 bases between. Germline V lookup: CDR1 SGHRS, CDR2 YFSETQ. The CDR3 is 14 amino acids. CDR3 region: CATHRDGLNTEAFF. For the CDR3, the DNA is TGCGCCACCCACCGGGACGGCTTGAACACTGAAGCTTTCTTT.

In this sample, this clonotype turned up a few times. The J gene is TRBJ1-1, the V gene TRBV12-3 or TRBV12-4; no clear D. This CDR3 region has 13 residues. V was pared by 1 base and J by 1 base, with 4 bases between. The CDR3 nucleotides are TGTGCCAGCAGTTTAGACGGGAACACTGAAGCTTTCTTT. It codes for CASSLDGNTEAFF.

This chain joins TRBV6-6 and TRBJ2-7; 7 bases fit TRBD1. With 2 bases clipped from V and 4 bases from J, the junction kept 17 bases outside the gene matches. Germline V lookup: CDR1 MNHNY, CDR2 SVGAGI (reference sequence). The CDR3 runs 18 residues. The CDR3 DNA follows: TGTGCCAGCAGTTACCGGATTTTGACAACCACAGGGGAGTACGAGCAGTACTTC. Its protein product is CASSYRILTTTGEYEQYF.

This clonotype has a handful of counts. CDR3 in amino acids: CSASGTSGYEQYF. The CDR3 coding sequence is TGCAGTGCATCCGGGACTAGCGGTTACGAGCAGTACTTC. This chain uses TRBV20-1 with TRBJ2-7, with TRBD2 matching over 11 bases. The CDR3 length is 13 residues. V gave up 6 bases and J gave up 4 bases; unmatched junction bases: 5. Germline assignment: CDR1 DFQATT and CDR2 SNEGSKA (reference sequence).